These 23 T cell receptor beta chains originate from one sample sequenced in a study of CD8+ T cells in alopecia areata. TCR sequencing used cDNA made by reverse transcription of extracted RNA. Repertoires were generated with immunoSEQ multiplex PCR, while TCRdb's copy carries only in-frame clones and drops some. The repertoire holds roughly 150,000 clones, with more than 45% as singletons. The sample in question was CD8+ T cells sorted from blood, obtained at week 0. These receptor sequences come from a human donor with alopecia areata.

This clone appeared once. Other DNA sequences in this specimen translate into the identical CDR3. This chain joins TRBV30 and TRBJ1-1; D is unresolved. CDR3 length: 13 residues. V was cut by 0 bases and J by 5 bases, with 10 bases left in between. Germline CDR1 is GTSNPN and CDR2 is SVGIG (reference sequence). CDR3 DNA sequence: TGTGCCTGGAGTGTACTGGGTGGGACTGAAGCTTTCTTT. It is translated as CAWSVLGGTEAFF.

The J gene is TRBJ2-3, the V gene TRBV11-2; 11 positions agree with TRBD2. CDR1 SGHAT and CDR2 FQNNGV come from the germline V gene. The CDR3 is made up of 17 amino acids. Trimming cost V 4 bases and J 1 base; bases outside gene matches: 7. The CDR3 loop is CASSYETSGDRTDTQYF. The CDR3 DNA is TGTGCCAGCAGCTATGAGACTAGCGGGGACCGCACAGATACGCAGTATTTT.

This sequence joins TRBV27 and TRBJ2-7; TRBD2 might be the D (7 bases). Germline CDR1 is MNHEY and CDR2 is SMNVEV (reference sequence). The CDR3 runs to 13 residues. The V end lost 8 bases, the J end lost 4 bases, and 15 bases lay between the germline ends. CDR3 region: CASRGGVFYEQYF. Here the CDR3 DNA reads TGTGCCAGCCGAGGGGGGGTATTTTACGAGCAGTACTTC.

The chain employs TRBV27 and TRBJ1-2; 7 nucleotides align to TRBD1. This CDR3 has 15 amino acids. Per the germline V gene, CDR1 is MNHEY and CDR2 is SMNVEV (reference sequence). With V trimmed by 6 bases and J by 3 bases, 10 bases remained unmatched. CDR3 DNA: TGTGCCAGCAGACCCCGGGACAGAAGAGACTATGGCTACACCTTC. It codes for CASRPRDRRDYGYTF.

On this clone: One end of the junction does not line up with germline, which may come from a read error. The chain couples TRBV7-7 to TRBJ1-2; D uncertain. The CDR3 is 16 residues long. CDR1 is SSHAT, CDR2 FNYEAQ, per germline (reference sequence). The CDR3 bases are TGCGCCAGCAGCCAAGTTTCGCTAGCCACAGACTATGGCTACACCTTC. Its translation is CASSQVSLATDYGYTF.

This rearrangement joins TRBV19 to TRBJ2-7, with D maybe TRBD2 (5 bases). Germline V gene lookup returns CDR1 LNHDA and CDR2 SQIVND (reference sequence). The CDR3 is 13 amino acids. The V end lost 3 bases, the J end lost 2 bases, and 8 bases lay between the germline ends. CDR3 DNA: TGTGCCAGTAGTATTACGGGGACCTACGAGCAGTACTTC. It specifies CASSITGTYEQYF.

This clone has more than one count but fewer than ten. The J gene is TRBJ1-2, the V gene TRBV20-1; D possibly corresponds to TRBD1 (5 bases). Germline CDR1 and CDR2: DFQATT and SNEGSKA (reference sequence). V lost 8 bases and J 7 bases, leaving 14 bases between the germline ends. The CDR3 is 11 amino acids. The CDR3: CSPTWDGGYTF. CDR3 nucleotide sequence: TGCAGTCCTACTTGGGACGGTGGCTACACCTTC.

This clone was counted a single time. The sample has other DNA sequences that encode this CDR3 too. The gene calls are TRBV29-1 and TRBJ2-1; D is ambiguous. There are 11 residues in the CDR3. Germline V gene data show CDR1 as SQVTM and CDR2 as ANQGSEA. Trimming took 0 bases from V and 7 from J, leaving 4 bases between them. CDR3 residues: CSVEDRNEQFF. Here the CDR3 DNA reads TGCAGCGTTGAAGATCGAAATGAGCAGTTCTTC.

V gene TRBV4-1 combines with J gene TRBJ1-2; no clear D gene. V lost 1 base, J lost 8 bases, and 8 bases lay in between. Per germline, CDR1 MGHRA and CDR2 YSYEKL. The CDR3 loop spans 12 amino acids. CDR3 nucleotide sequence: TGCGCCAGCAGCCAAGCATATGCCGGCTACACCTTC. Amino acid sequence: CASSQAYAGYTF.

The chain uses TRBV30 and TRBJ2-1; perhaps TRBD1 as D (5 bases). Per the germline V gene, CDR1 is GTSNPN and CDR2 is SVGIG (reference sequence). V dropped 5 bases and J dropped 10 bases, with 12 bases sitting between them. This CDR3 is 11 amino acids long. For the CDR3, the DNA is TGTGCCTGGTCCCAGGGCCAAGAGCAGTTCTTC. This translates into CAWSQGQEQFF.

V and J are TRBV11-2 and TRBJ2-5; D remains unclear. The CDR3 contains 15 residues. CDR1 is SGHAT and CDR2 is FQNNGV in the germline V gene. Trimming removed 8 bases from V and 5 bases from J, with 21 bases in between. The CDR3 sequence is CASLASGRPSETQYF. DNA for the CDR3: TGTGCCAGCCTCGCCTCGGGCAGACCGTCTGAGACCCAGTACTTC.

The chain employs TRBV11-2 and TRBJ2-7; the D gene is possibly TRBD1 (6 bases). CDR3 length: 12 residues. The germline V gene encodes CDR1 SGHAT and CDR2 FQNNGV. V lost 2 bases to trimming and J lost 7 bases, with 9 bases between them. The CDR3 sequence: CASSLRGSEQYF. The CDR3 bases are TGTGCCAGCAGCTTAAGGGGGTCGGAGCAGTACTTC.

This clone was seen a few times. This chain connects TRBV5-1 to TRBJ2-1, with TRBD2 matching 13 bases. The V and J ends lost 4 bases and 8 bases, in that order; junction bases with no gene match: 3. Germline V gives CDR1 SGHRS, CDR2 YFSETQ. CDR3 length: 14 amino acids. CDR3 coding DNA: TGCGCCAGCAGCCTCGGACTAGCGGGGGATGAGCAGTTCTTC. Translated: CASSLGLAGDEQFF.

This rearrangement joins TRBV9 to TRBJ2-1; TRBD2 might be the D (6 bases). CDR1 and CDR2 (germline): SGDLS, YYNGEE. The germline V and J ends were trimmed by 0 bases and 6 bases, with 10 bases remaining between them. This CDR3 region has 14 residues. The CDR3 loop is CASSVGTSSNEQFF. The CDR3 DNA follows: TGTGCCAGCAGCGTAGGAACTAGCTCCAATGAGCAGTTCTTC.

This clone occurred a few times. The chain joins TRBV6-5 to TRBJ2-2; 8 bases line up with TRBD1. Germline values: CDR1 MNHEY, CDR2 SVGAGI. The CDR3 has 16 amino acids. V lost 0 bases and J lost 7; bases outside the gene matches: 7. The CDR3 reads CASSYSIQGANGELFF. The CDR3 nucleotides are TGTGCCAGCAGTTACTCGATTCAGGGGGCTAACGGGGAGCTGTTTTTT.

The chain recombines TRBV29-1 with TRBJ1-2; D is unresolved. The CDR3 contains 12 residues. Trimming shortened V by 3 bases and J by 5 bases, and 10 bases separated the two germline ends. Germline V CDR1 and CDR2: SQVTM, ANQGSEA. The CDR3 region has the DNA TGCAGCGTTGACCTTTCAGGATATGGCTACACCTTC. This gives the protein CSVDLSGYGYTF.

The chain has TRBV5-4 and TRBJ2-7; a possible D gene is TRBD1 (5 bases). The germline CDR1 and CDR2 sequences are SGHNT and YYREEE (reference sequence). This CDR3 contains 13 residues. Trimming removed 2 bases from V and 7 bases from J, with 13 bases in between. The CDR3 DNA reads TGTGCCAGCAGCTTTGCTTCAGGGAAGGAGCAGTACTTC. It yields the protein CASSFASGKEQYF.

This chain connects TRBV13 to TRBJ1-5; D is unclear. The CDR3 is 14 amino acids. Germline V gene data show CDR1 as PRHDT and CDR2 as FYEKMQ (reference sequence). V was cut by 4 bases and J by 0 bases, with 7 bases left in between. The CDR3 region has the DNA TGTGCCAGCAGCTCTCACGGTAGCAATCAGCCCCAGCATTTT. This sequence encodes CASSSHGSNQPQHF.

CDR3 in DNA: TGTGCCAGCAGCGTAGGGTACCAAGAGACCCAGTACTTC. Protein product: CASSVGYQETQYF. The V call is TRBV9, the J call TRBJ2-5, with D hard to call. The CDR3 length is 13 residues. CDR1 is SGDLS and CDR2 is YYNGEE in the germline V gene. Deletions cut 0 bases from V and 0 bases from J, with 3 bases between.

The chain couples TRBV19 to TRBJ2-1; D perhaps matches TRBD2 (6 bases). CDR1 LNHDA and CDR2 SQIVND come from the germline V gene (reference sequence). This CDR3 has 15 amino acids. Trimming removed 1 base from V and 7 bases from J, with 14 bases in between. The CDR3 loop reads CASSIVGSLLNEQFF. The CDR3, as DNA: TGTGCCAGTAGTATAGTCGGGAGCCTCTTGAATGAGCAGTTCTTC.

J is TRBJ1-4 and V is TRBV5-6; 8 bases are a match to TRBD1. The CDR3 is 15 residues long. The germline gives CDR1 SGHDT, CDR2 YYEEEE. V dropped 4 bases and J dropped 7; count of bases not matched to a gene: 9. For the CDR3, the DNA is TGTGCCAGCAGCCCGTCCGGGACAGGAATTGAAAAACTGTTTTTT. It is translated as CASSPSGTGIEKLFF.

This clone appeared a single time. The chain combines TRBV30 with TRBJ2-3; D is perhaps TRBD1 (5 bases). CDR3 length: 14 residues. Germline V gene lookup returns CDR1 GTSNPN and CDR2 SVGIG (reference sequence). V was trimmed by 3 bases and J by 0 bases, leaving 10 bases between them. The chain's CDR3 is CAWSRDSSTDTQYF. DNA for the CDR3: TGTGCCTGGAGCAGGGATTCTAGCACAGATACGCAGTATTTT.

This clone was counted a few times. V and J are TRBV14 and TRBJ2-1, with D perhaps matching TRBD2 (5 bases). V shed 4 bases and J shed 9 bases, with 13 bases lying between them. The CDR3 covers 13 residues. Germline V lookup: CDR1 SGHDN, CDR2 FVKESK. The CDR3 region has the DNA TGTGCCAGCAGCCGCGTCGGTGGGAGTGAGCAGTTCTTC. This encodes CASSRVGGSEQFF.